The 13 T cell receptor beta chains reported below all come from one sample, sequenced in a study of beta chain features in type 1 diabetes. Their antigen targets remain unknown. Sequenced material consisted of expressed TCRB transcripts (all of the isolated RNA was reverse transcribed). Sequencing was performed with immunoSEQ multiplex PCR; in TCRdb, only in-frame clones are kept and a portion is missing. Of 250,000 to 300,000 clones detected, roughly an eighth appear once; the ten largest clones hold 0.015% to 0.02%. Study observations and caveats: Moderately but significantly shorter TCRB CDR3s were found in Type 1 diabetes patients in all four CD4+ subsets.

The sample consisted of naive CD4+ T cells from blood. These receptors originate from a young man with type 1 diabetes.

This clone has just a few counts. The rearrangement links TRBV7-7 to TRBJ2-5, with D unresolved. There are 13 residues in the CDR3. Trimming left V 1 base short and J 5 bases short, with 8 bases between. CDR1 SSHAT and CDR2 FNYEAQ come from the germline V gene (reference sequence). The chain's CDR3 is CASSLVPVETQYF. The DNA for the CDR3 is TGTGCCAGCAGCTTAGTCCCAGTCGAGACCCAGTACTTC.

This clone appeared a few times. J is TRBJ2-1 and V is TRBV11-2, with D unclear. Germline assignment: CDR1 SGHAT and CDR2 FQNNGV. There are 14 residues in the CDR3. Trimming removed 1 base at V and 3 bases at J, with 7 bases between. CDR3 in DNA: TGTGCCAGCAGCTTAGGGCAGGTCTACAATGAGCAGTTCTTC. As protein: CASSLGQVYNEQFF.

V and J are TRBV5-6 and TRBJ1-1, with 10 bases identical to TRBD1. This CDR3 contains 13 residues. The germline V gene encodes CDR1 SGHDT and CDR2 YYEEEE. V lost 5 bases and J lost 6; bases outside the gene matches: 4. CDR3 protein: CASRRDRGSEAFF. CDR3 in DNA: TGTGCCAGCAGAAGGGACAGGGGATCTGAAGCTTTCTTT.

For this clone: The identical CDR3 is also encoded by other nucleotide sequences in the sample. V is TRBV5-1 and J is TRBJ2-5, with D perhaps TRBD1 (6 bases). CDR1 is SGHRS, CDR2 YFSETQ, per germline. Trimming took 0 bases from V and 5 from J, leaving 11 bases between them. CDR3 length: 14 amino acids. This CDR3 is CASSLGTGLETQYF. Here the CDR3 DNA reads TGCGCCAGCAGCTTGGGAACAGGGTTGGAGACCCAGTACTTC.

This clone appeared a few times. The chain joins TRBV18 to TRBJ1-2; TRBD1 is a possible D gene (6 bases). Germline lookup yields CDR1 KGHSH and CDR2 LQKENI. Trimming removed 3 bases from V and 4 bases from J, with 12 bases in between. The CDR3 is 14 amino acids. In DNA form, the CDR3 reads TGTGCCAGCTCACCTAGGACAGAAGGCTATGGCTACACCTTC. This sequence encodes CASSPRTEGYGYTF.

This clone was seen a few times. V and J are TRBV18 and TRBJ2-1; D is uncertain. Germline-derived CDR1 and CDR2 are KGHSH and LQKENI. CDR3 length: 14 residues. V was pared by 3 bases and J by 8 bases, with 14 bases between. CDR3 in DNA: TGTGCCAGCTCACCCCCGAGTCCGATCGATGAGCAGTTCTTC. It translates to CASSPPSPIDEQFF.

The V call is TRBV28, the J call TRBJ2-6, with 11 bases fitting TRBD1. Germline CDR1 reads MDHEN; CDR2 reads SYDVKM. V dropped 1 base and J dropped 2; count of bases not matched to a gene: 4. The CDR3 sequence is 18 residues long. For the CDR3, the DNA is TGTGCCAGCAGTTTATACGGACAGGGGGCGCCTGGGGCCAACGTCCTGACTTTC. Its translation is CASSLYGQGAPGANVLTF.

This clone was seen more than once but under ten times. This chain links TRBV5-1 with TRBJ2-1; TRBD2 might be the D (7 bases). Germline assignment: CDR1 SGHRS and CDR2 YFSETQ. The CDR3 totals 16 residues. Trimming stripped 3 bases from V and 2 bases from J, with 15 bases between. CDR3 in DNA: TGCGCCAGCAGCTGGGGGGGGCAGTCGCCCTACAATGAGCAGTTCTTC. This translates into CASSWGGQSPYNEQFF.

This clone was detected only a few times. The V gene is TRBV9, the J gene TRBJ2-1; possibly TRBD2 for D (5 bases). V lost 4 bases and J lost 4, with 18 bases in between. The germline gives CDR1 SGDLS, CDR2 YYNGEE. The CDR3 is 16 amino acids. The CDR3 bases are TGTGCCAGCAGCCCCCCGGGAACGATAGTTTACAATGAGCAGTTCTTC. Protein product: CASSPPGTIVYNEQFF.

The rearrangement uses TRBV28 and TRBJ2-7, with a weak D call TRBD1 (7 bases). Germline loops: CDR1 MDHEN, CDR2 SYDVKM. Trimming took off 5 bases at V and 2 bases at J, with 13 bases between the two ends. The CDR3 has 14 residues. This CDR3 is CASSQFRGAYEQYF. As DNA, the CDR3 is TGTGCCAGCAGTCAATTCAGGGGGGCCTACGAGCAGTACTTC.

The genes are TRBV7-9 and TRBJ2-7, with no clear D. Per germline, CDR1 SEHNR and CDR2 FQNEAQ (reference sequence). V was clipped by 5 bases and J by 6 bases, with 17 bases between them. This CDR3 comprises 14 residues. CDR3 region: CASSHDVLSGEQYF. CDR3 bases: TGTGCCAGCAGCCACGACGTCCTCTCAGGCGAGCAGTACTTC.

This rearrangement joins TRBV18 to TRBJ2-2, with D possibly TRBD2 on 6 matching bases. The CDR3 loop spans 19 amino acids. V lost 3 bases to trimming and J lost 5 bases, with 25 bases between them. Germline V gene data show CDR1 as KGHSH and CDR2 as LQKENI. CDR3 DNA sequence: TGTGCCAGCTCACCGTCCGTGCGGGAAAGGGTTTCGAGGACCGGGGAGCTGTTTTTT. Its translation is CASSPSVRERVSRTGELFF.

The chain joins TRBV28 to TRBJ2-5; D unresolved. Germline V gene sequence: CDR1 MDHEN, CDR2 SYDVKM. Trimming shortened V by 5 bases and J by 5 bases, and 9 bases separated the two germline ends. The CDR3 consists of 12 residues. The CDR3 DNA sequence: TGTGCCAGCAGTCCCCCCGGGGAGACCCAGTACTTC. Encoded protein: CASSPPGETQYF. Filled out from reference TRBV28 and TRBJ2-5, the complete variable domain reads DVKVTQSSRYLVKRTGEKVFLECVQDMDHENMFWYRQDPGLGLRLIYFSYDVKMKEKGDIPEGYSVSREKKERFSLILESASTNQTSMYLCASSPPGETQYFGPGTRLLVL.